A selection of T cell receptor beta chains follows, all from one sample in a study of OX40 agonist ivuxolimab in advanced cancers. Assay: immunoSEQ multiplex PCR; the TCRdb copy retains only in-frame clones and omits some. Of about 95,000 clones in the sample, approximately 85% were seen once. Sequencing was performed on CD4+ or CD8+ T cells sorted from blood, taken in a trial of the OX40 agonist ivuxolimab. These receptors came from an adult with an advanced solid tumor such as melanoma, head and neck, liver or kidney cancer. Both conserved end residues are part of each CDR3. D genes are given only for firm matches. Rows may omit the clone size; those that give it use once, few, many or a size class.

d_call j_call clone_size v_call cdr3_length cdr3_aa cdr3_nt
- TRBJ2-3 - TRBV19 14 CASSIDLSTDTQYF TGTGCCAGTAGTATAGATCTCTCCACAGATACGCAGTATTTT
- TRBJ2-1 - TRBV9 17 CASSVETNREDYNEQFF TGTGCCAGCAGCGTAGAGACGAATCGCGAGGACTACAATGAGCAGTTCTTC
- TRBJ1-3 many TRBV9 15 CASSVLADSGNTIYF TGTGCCAGCAGCGTACTCGCGGACTCTGGAAACACCATATATTTT
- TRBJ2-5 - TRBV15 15 CATSRDRVDGETQYF TGTGCCACCAGCAGAGATCGGGTCGACGGGGAGACCCAGTACTTC
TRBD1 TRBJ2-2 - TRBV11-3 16 CASTIPDRGHAGELFF TGTGCCAGCACCATTCCGGACAGGGGGCATGCCGGGGAGCTGTTTTTT
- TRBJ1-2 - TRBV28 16 CASSRTRTQASGGYTF TGTGCCAGCAGTCGTACCCGAACCCAGGCCTCGGGTGGCTACACCTTC
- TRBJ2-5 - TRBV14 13 CASSQQVFETQYF TGTGCCAGCAGCCAACAGGTCTTTGAGACCCAGTACTTC
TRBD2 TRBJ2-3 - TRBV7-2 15 CASSLEGGRSDTQYF TGTGCCAGCAGCTTAGAAGGCGGGAGGTCAGATACGCAGTATTTT
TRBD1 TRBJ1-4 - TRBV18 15 CASSRDRGPDEKLFF TGTGCCAGCTCTCGAGACAGGGGGCCGGATGAAAAACTGTTTTTT
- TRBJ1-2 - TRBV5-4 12 CASRRPSSGYTF TGTGCCAGCAGGCGGCCAAGCAGTGGCTACACCTTC
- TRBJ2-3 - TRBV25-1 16 CASSPPSPVAADTQYF TGTGCCAGCAGTCCCCCCTCCCCCGTTGCGGCGGATACGCAGTATTTT
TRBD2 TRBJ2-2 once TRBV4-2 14 CASSQDSSGGEPFF TGTGCCAGCAGCCAAGATAGCTCGGGGGGGGAGCCGTTTTTT
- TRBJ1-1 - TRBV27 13 CASSLSGLTEAFF TGTGCCAGCAGTTTATCCGGTTTGACTGAAGCTTTCTTT
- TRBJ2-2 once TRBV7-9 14 CAPSSGGVVGELFF TGTGCCCCCTCGTCGGGGGGCGTTGTCGGGGAGCTGTTTTTT
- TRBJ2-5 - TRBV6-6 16 CASSYSLTVYGETQYF TGTGCCAGCAGTTACTCGCTCACTGTCTACGGGGAGACCCAGTACTTC
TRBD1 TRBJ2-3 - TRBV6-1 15 CASRPGTGVTDTQYF TGTGCCAGCAGGCCCGGGACAGGGGTAACAGATACGCAGTATTTT
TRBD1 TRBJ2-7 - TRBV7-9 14 CASSSGQGSYEQYF TGTGCCAGCAGCTCGGGACAGGGTTCCTACGAGCAGTACTTC
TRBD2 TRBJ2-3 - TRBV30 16 CAWSNYLAGGTDTQYF TGTGCCTGGAGTAATTACCTAGCGGGAGGAACAGATACGCAGTATTTT
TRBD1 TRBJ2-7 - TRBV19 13 CASRGQGPYEQYF TGTGCCAGTAGAGGACAGGGACCCTACGAGCAGTACTTC
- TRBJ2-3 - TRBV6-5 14 CASSYRLGGDTQYF TGTGCCAGCAGTTACCGACTGGGGGGAGATACGCAGTATTTT
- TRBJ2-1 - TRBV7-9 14 CASSFGSQIHEQFF TGTGCCAGCAGCTTCGGCAGTCAAATACATGAGCAGTTCTTC
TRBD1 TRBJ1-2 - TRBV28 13 CASSPGQGGGYTF TGTGCCAGCAGTCCGGGACAGGGGGGTGGCTACACCTTC
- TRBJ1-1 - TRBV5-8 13 CASSFDRNTEAFF TGTGCCAGCAGCTTCGACAGGAACACTGAAGCTTTCTTT
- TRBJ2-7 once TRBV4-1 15 CASSLNHVSSYEQYF TGCGCCAGCAGTCTAAATCACGTGAGCTCCTACGAGCAGTACTTC
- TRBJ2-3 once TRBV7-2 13 CASSTSRWDTQYF TGTGCCAGCAGCACCAGTAGGTGGGATACGCAGTATTTT
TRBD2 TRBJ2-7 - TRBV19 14 CASSMGLAGYEQYF TGTGCCAGTAGTATGGGACTAGCGGGATACGAGCAGTACTTC
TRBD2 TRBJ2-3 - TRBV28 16 CASGSGRVRRADTQYF TGTGCCAGCGGTAGCGGGAGGGTTAGGAGGGCAGATACGCAGTATTTT
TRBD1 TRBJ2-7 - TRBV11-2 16 CASSLGGTGVAYEQYF TGTGCCAGCAGCTTAGGGGGTACAGGGGTGGCCTACGAGCAGTACTTC
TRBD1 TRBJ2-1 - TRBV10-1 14 CASSISGTGSEQFF TGCGCCAGCAGTATCTCCGGGACAGGATCCGAGCAGTTCTTC
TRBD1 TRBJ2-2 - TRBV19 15 CASTRAKGAAGELFF TGTGCCAGTACCCGCGCCAAGGGGGCCGCCGGGGAGCTGTTTTTT
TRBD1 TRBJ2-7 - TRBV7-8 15 CASSFRRTGDYEQYF TGTGCCAGCAGCTTCCGTCGGACAGGGGATTACGAGCAGTACTTC
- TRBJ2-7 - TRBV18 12 CASSPPTGEQYF TGTGCCAGCTCACCACCTACCGGCGAGCAGTACTTC